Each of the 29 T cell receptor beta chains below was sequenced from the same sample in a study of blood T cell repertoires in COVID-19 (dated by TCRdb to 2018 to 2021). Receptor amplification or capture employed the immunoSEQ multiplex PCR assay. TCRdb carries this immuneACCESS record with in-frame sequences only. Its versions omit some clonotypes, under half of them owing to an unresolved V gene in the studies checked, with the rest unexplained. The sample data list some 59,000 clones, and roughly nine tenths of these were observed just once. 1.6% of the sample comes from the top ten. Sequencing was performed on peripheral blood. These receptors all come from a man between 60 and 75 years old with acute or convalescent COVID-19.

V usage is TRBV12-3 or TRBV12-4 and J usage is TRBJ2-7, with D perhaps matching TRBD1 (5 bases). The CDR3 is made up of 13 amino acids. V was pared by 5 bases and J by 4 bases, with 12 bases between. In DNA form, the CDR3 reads TGTGCCAGCAGTACCCAGGGCGGTTACGAGCAGTACTTC. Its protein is CASSTQGGYEQYF.

The CDR3 spells CASSLGGKENTEAFF. CDR3 sequence (DNA): TGCGCCAGCAGCTTGGGAGGAAAGGAGAACACTGAAGCTTTCTTT. V usage is TRBV5-1 and J usage is TRBJ1-1, with unresolved D. The CDR3 covers 15 residues. Trimming removed 0 bases at V and 1 base at J, with 10 bases between. Germline V gene data show CDR1 as SGHRS and CDR2 as YFSETQ.

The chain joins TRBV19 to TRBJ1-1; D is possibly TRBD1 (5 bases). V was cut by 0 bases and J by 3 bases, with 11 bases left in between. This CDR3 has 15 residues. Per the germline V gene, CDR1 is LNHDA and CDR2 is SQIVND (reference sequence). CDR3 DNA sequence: TGTGCCAGTAGTATAGACGGCGGGGGGTACACTGAAGCTTTCTTT. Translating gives CASSIDGGGYTEAFF.

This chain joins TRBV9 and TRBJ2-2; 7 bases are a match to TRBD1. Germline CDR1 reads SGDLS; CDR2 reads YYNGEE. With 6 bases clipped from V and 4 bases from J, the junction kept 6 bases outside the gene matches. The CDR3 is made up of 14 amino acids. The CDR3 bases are TGTGCCAGCAAGAGACAGGGTAGCACCGGGGAGCTGTTTTTT. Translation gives CASKRQGSTGELFF.

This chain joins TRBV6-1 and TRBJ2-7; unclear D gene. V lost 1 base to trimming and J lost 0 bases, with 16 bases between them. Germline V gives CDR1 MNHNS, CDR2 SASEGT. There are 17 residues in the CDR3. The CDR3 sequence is CASSEGGHMGDSYEQYF. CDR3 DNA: TGTGCCAGCAGTGAAGGAGGCCACATGGGTGACTCCTACGAGCAGTACTTC.

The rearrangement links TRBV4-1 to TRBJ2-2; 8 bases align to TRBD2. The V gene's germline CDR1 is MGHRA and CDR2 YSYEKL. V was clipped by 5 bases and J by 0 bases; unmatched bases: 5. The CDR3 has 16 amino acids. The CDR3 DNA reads TGCGCCAGCAGCAGCCGGACTAGCACGAACACCGGGGAGCTGTTTTTT. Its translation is CASSSRTSTNTGELFF.

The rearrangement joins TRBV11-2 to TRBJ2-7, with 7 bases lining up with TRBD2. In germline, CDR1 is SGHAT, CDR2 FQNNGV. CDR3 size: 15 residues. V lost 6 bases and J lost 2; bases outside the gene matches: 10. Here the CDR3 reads CASRSGTSATYEQYF. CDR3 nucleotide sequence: TGTGCCAGCAGATCCGGTACTAGCGCGACCTACGAGCAGTACTTC.

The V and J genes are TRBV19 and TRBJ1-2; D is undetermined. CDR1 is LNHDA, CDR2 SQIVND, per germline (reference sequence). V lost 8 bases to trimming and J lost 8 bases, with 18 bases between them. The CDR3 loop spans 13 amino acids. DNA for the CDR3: TGTGCCAGTCGTGATAACCGAGGCTACGGCTACACCTTC. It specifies CASRDNRGYGYTF.

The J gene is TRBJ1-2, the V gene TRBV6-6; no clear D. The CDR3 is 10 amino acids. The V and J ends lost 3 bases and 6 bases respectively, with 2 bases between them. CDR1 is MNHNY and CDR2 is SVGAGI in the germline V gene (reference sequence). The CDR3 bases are TGTGCCAGCAGTTATAATGGCTACACCTTC. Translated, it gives CASSYNGYTF.

The CDR3 coding sequence is TGTGCCAGCAGCTTGTTCCCAGGCCATAATTCACCCCTCCACTTT. This codes for CASSLFPGHNSPLHF. The chain has TRBV5-6 and TRBJ1-6; the D is unclear. This CDR3 contains 15 residues. V shed 1 base and J shed 5 bases, with 10 bases lying between them. Per germline, CDR1 SGHDT and CDR2 YYEEEE. Combining the CDR3 with reference TRBV5-6 and TRBJ1-6 gives the whole variable domain DAGVTQSPTHLIKTRGQQVTLRCSPKSGHDTVSWYQQALGQGPQFIFQYYEEEERQRGNFPDRFSGHQFPNYSSELNVNALLLGDSALYLCASSLFPGHNSPLHFGNGTRLTVT.

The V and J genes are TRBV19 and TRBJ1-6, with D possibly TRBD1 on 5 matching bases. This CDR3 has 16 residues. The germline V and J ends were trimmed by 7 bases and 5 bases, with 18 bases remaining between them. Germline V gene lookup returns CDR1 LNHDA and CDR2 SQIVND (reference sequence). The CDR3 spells CASKGDSTGDNSPLHF. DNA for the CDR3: TGTGCCAGTAAAGGGGACTCCACAGGCGATAATTCACCCCTCCACTTT. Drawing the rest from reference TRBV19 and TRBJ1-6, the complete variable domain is DGGITQSPKYLFRKEGQNVTLSCEQNLNHDAMYWYRQDPGQGLRLIYYSQIVNDFQKGDIAEGYSVSREKKESFPLTVTSAQKNPTAFYLCASKGDSTGDNSPLHFGNGTRLTVT.

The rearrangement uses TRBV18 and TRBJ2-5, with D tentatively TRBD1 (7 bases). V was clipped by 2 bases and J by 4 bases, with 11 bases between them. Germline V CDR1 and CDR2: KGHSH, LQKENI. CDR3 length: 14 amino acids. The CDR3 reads CASSPGGGTETQYF. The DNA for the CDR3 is TGTGCCAGCTCACCAGGAGGGGGCACAGAGACCCAGTACTTC.

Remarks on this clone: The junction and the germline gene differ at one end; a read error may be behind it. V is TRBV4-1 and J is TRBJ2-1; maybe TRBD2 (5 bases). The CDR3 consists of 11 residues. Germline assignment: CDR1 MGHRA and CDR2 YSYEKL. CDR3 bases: TGCGCCAGCAGCCTCCACGGGGATGTGGTCTTC. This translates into CASSLHGDVVF.

This chain's CDR3 is CASSTGQGWQPQHF. Written as DNA, the CDR3 is TGTGCCAGTAGTACCGGACAGGGCTGGCAGCCCCAGCATTTT. The rearrangement links TRBV19 to TRBJ1-5; 8 nucleotides line up with TRBD1. The germline CDR1 and CDR2 sequences are LNHDA and SQIVND (reference sequence). With 4 bases clipped from V and 7 bases from J, the junction kept 6 bases outside the gene matches. There are 14 residues in the CDR3.

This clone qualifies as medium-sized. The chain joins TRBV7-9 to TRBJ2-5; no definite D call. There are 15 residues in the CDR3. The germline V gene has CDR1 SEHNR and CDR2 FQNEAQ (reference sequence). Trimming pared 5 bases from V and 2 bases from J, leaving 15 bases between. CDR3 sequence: CASSLTSGTQETQYF. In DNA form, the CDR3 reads TGTGCCAGCAGCCTTACCTCAGGAACACAAGAGACCCAGTACTTC.

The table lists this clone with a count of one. The CDR3 bases are TGTGCCAGCAGTTCCGTCGGCGGGGGCCGAGAGACCCAGTACTTC. Protein product: CASSSVGGGRETQYF. V usage is TRBV6-2 or TRBV6-3 and J usage is TRBJ2-5, with D perhaps matching TRBD2 (7 bases). Deletions cut 4 bases from V and 4 bases from J, with 16 bases between. The CDR3 is 15 residues long. CDR1 is MNHEY and CDR2 is SVGEGT in the germline V gene.

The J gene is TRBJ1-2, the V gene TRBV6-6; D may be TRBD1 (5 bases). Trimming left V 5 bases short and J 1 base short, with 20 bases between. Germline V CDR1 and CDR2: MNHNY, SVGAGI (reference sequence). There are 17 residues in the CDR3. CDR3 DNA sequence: TGTGCCAGCAGTCCCGTTGGGGCAGGGCCAATTAACTATGGCTACACCTTC. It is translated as CASSPVGAGPINYGYTF.

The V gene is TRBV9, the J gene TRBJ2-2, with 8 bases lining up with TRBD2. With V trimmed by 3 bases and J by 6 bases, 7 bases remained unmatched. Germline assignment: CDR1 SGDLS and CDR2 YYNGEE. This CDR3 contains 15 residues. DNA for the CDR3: TGTGCCAGCAGCGCAAGCGGGGGAGGCTCCGGGGAGCTGTTTTTT. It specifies CASSASGGGSGELFF.

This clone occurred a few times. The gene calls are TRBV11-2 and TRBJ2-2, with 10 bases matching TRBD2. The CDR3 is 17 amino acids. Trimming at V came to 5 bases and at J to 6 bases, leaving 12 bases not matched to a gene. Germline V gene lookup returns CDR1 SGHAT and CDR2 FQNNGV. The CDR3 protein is CASSPYKRGGYPGELFF. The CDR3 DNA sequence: TGTGCCAGCAGCCCCTACAAGCGGGGGGGCTATCCCGGGGAGCTGTTTTTT.

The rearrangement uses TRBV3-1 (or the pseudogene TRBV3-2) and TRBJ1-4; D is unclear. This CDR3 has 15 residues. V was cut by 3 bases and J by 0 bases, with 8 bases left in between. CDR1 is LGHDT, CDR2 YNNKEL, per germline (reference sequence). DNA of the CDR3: TGTGCCAGCAGCCACCGACACCCAACTAATGAAAAACTGTTTTTT. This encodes CASSHRHPTNEKLFF.

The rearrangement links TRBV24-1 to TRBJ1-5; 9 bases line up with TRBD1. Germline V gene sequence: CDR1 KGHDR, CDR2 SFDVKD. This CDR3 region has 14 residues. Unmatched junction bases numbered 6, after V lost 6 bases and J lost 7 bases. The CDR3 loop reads CATSQDRGGQPQHF. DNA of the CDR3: TGTGCCACCAGTCAGGACAGGGGTGGACAGCCCCAGCATTTT.

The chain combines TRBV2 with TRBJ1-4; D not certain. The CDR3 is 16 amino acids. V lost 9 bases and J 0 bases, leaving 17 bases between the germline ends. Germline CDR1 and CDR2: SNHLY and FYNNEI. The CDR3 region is CASSNRVVATNEKLFF. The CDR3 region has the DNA TGTGCCAGTAGTAACAGAGTCGTTGCAACTAATGAAAAACTGTTTTTT.

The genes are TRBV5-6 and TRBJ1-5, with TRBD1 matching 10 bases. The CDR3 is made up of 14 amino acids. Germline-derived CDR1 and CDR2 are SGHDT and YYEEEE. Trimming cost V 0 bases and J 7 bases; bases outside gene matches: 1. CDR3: CASSLEGQGQPQHF. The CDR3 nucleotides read TGTGCCAGCAGCTTGGAGGGACAGGGGCAGCCCCAGCATTTT.

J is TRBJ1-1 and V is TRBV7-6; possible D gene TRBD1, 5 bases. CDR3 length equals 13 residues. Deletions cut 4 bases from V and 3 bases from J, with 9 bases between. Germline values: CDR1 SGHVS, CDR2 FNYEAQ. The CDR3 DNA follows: TGTGCCAGCAGCTGGACAAGGGACACTGAAGCTTTCTTT. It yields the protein CASSWTRDTEAFF.

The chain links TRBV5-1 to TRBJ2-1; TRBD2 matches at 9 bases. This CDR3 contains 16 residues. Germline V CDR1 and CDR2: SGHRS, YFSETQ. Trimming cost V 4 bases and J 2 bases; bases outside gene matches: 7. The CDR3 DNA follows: TGCGCCAGCAGCACCGCCGGGACTAGCCCCTACAATGAGCAGTTCTTC. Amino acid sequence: CASSTAGTSPYNEQFF. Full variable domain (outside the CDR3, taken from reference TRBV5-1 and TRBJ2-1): KAGVTQTPRYLIKTRGQQVTLSCSPISGHRSVSWYQQTPGQGLQFLFEYFSETQRNKGNFPGRFSGRQFSNSRSEMNVSTLELGDSALYLCASSTAGTSPYNEQFFGPGTRLTVL.

The CDR3 loop is CASSPGRKDMNTGELFF. In DNA form, the CDR3 reads TGTGCCAGCTCCCCAGGCCGGAAAGACATGAACACCGGGGAGCTGTTTTTT. The V call is TRBV18, the J call TRBJ2-2; D remains unclear. V shed 6 bases and J shed 1 base, with 18 bases lying between them. This CDR3 contains 17 residues. Germline CDR1 KGHSH, CDR2 LQKENI.

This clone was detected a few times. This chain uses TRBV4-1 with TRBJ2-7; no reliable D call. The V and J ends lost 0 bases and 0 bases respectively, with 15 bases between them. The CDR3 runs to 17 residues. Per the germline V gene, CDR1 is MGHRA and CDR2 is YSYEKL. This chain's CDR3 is CASSQDLSILSSYEQYF. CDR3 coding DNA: TGCGCCAGCAGCCAAGATCTTAGCATCTTAAGCTCCTACGAGCAGTACTTC.

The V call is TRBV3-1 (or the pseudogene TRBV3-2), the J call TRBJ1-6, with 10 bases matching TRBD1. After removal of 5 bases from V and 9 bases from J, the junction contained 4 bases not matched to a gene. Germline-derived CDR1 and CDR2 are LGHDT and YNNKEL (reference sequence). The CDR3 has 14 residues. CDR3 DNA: TGTGCCAGCAGCGTCCGGACAGGGGGTTCACCCCTCCACTTT. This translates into CASSVRTGGSPLHF.

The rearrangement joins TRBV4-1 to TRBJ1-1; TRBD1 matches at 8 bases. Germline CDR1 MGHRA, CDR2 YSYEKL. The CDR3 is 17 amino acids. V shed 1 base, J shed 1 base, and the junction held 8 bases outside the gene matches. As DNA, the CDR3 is TGCGCCAGCAGCCAAGGTAACGACAGGGGCCGGAACACTGAAGCTTTCTTT. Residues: CASSQGNDRGRNTEAFF.